The entry below gives a single TCR beta chain sequence along with its context. Its antigen remains unknown. PCR employed 60 Vbeta and 13 Jbeta primers. TCRdb keeps only in-frame clones here, not all; method: immunoSEQ multiplex PCR. Counted here are roughly 97,000 clones, about three quarters occurring once; the ten biggest clones make up 5% to 6%. This specimen comes from a study of cytomegalovirus exposure and HLA in healthy donors. General observations from the study: The CMV antigen specificity of a few CMV-associated chains was confirmed through in vitro analysis. Previous analysis showed most TCR beta V segments were productive about 87% or about 30% of the time.

Germline assignment: CDR1 MDHEN and CDR2 SYDVKM. Trimming at V came to 6 bases and at J to 0 bases, leaving 5 bases not matched to a gene. The CDR3 runs to 15 residues. The source of this sequence is a woman aged 18-29 years in good health and CMV-seropositive. The chain is built from TRBV28 and TRBJ1-5; 7 bases are shared with TRBD1. Specimen: PBMCs. CDR3: CASSWGQYSNQPQHF. The CDR3 nucleotides are TGTGCCAGCAGCTGGGGACAGTATAGCAATCAGCCCCAGCATTTT.